The 2 T cell receptor beta chains below come from one sample, sequenced in a study of graft-versus-host responses after intestinal transplantation. Profiled with immunoSEQ multiplex PCR; TCRdb holds only in-frame clones, not every one. The sample holds around 20,000 clones, more than 85% seen once. The material was PBMCs, obtained 23 days after intestinal transplant. These receptors were taken from a human patient who received an intestinal transplant, so some T cells may come from the graft donor.

J is TRBJ2-5 and V is TRBV30, with 11 bases that match TRBD2. The CDR3 runs to 14 residues. The germline V gene has CDR1 GTSNPN and CDR2 SVGIG (reference sequence). V shed 5 bases and J 2 bases; nucleotides not matched to a gene: 4. DNA for the CDR3: TGTGCCTGGGCTAGCGGGAGGAATCAAGAGACCCAGTACTTC. Its protein is CAWASGRNQETQYF.

The V and J genes are TRBV5-6 and TRBJ2-7; no clear D. The V and J ends lost 0 bases and 2 bases respectively, with 12 bases between them. CDR3 size: 15 residues. CDR1 is SGHDT and CDR2 is YYEEEE in the germline V gene. CDR3 DNA sequence: TGTGCCAGCAGCTTGGAGGTGGTCGGTACCTACGAGCAGTACTTC. Encoded protein: CASSLEVVGTYEQYF.